The rows below give T cell receptor beta chains drawn from one sample of a study of T-cell memory formation after mild COVID-19. From the 5' RACE reads, TCRdb called clonotypes with MiXCR, one entry per CDR3 protein. Of 500,000 to 550,000 distinct CDR3 sequences listed, roughly 22% are singletons. Sequencing input: PBMCs or a T cell subset sorted from them (not recorded which). These receptors were collected from an adult woman who had mild COVID-19 (a few samples of this study predate the infection). Cell type and time point are not known. The conserved cysteine and the conserved F or W are not part of the CDR3 here.

V gene	CDR3 protein
TRBV18	ASRPVATGAAQNTEAF
TRBV6-2/TRBV6-3	ASSYLPILGDEQF
TRBV6-1	ASSEAGTSVY
TRBV7-7	ASSLGMDLYNEQF
TRBV21-1	ASSFHQGGRETQY
TRBV7-3	ASSLNLGGEQF
TRBV11-2	ASSARTGGTYEQY
TRBV12-3/TRBV12-4	ASSPTHTPRDIQY
TRBV29-1	SVLLAGGPGGSYNEQF
TRBV5-1	ASSYRTSGRKETQY
TRBV15	ATSRGGGSGANVLT
TRBV29-1	SVEGLAGGFSTDTQY
TRBV7-6	ASSPRAGDNLYGYT
TRBV4-2	ASSQEGTGQTEAF
TRBV10-3	AISESKRGITDTQY
TRBV5-1	ASSLVAGGQAKNIQY
TRBV20-1	SGLPSPGYEQY
TRBV7-8	ASSFGQGGFQETQY
TRBV27	ASSLARHTGELF
TRBV27	ASSLYWGDSNQPQH
TRBV15	ATSGDGSEQY
TRBV12-3/TRBV12-4	ASSSTGFNEKLF
TRBV7-9	ASSFGLAGVGEQF
TRBV9	ASTRGPASYEQY
TRBV5-1	ASSLAAGVTHEQY
TRBV7-2	ASSPGRLRETQY
TRBV7-9	ASSFRAGELF
TRBV7-9	ASSSPGLAGGYGTDTQY
TRBV27	ASSSLARLTMDYT
TRBV4-1	ASSQGTVRATEAF
TRBV7-6	ASSLGRDYTEAF
TRBV9	ASSDGGFPSYNEQF
TRBV7-9	ASHAIMAYEQY
TRBV7-2	ASGDPRDTQY
TRBV4-1	ASSPPGGGVEQY
TRBV4-1	ASSQTQGFNYGYT
TRBV10-3	AITPLPGQGAF
TRBV30	AWSVQASNEQF
TRBV20-1	SARDVAGSSYNEQF
TRBV5-1	ASSSWLNTEAF
TRBV5-1	ATRISGALHEQY
TRBV6-6	ATLPTSNTGELF